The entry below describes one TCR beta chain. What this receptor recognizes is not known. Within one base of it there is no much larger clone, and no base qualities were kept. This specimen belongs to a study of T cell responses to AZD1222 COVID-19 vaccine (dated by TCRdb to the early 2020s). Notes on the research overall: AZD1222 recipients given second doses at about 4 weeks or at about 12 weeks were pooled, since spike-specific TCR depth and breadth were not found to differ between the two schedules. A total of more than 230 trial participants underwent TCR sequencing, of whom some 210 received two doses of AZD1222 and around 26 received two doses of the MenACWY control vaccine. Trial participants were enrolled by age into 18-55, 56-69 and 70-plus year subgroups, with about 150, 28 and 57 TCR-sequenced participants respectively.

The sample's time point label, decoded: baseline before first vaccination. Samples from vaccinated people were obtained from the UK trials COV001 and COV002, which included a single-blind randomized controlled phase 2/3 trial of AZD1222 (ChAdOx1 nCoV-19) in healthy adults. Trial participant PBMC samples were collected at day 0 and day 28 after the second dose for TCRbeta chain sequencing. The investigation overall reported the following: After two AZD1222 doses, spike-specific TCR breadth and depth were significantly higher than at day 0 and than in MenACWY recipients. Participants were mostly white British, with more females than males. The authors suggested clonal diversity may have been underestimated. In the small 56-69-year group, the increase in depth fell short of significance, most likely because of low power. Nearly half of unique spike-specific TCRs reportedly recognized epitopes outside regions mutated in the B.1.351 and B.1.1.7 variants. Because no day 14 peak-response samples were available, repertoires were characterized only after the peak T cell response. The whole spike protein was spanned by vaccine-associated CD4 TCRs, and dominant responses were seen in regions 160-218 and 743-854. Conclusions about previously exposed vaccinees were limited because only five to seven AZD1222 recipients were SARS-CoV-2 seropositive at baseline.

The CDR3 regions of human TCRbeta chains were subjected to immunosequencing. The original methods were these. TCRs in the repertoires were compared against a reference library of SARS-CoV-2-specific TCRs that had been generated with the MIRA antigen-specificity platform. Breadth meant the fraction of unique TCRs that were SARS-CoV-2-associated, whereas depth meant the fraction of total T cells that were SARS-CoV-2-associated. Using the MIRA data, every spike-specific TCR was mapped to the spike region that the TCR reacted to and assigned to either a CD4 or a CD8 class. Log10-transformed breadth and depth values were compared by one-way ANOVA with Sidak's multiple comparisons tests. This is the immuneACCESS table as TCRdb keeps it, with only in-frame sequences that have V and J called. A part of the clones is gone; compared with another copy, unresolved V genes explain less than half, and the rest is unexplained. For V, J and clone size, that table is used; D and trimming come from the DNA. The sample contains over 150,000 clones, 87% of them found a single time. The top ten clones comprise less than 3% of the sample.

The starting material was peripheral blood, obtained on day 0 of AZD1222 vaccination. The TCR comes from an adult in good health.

The CDR3 sequence is CASSITRIYGYTF. The sequenced DNA: TGTGCCAGTAGTATTACCCGCATCTATGGCTACACCTTC. This receptor chain uses TRBV19 and TRBJ1-2, with the D gene call left open. The CDR3 spans 13 residues, from the cysteine through the phenylalanine. The retained sequence is limited to the CDR3, 39 bases, with the frame set at the first base. The germline V gene encodes CDR1 LNHDA and CDR2 SQIVND (reference sequence). V loses 3 bases of germline sequence and J loses 4 bases, and the interval between the two ends is 9 bases.